This TCR beta chain was sequenced for a study of T cells after somatic rescue of genetic block (dated by TCRdb to 2018 to 2020). In the study overall: What the study looked at was long-term robustness, specifically in a T-cell system that came about through somatic rescue of a genetic block in T-cell development.

About this clone itself: The clone's antigen remains unknown. The record has no base qualities; no much larger clone is one base away.

Based on the germline V gene, the CDR1 and CDR2 sequences are SGHRS and YFSETQ. V was cut back by 2 bases and J by 6 bases, leaving a gap of 11 bases between them. Including the terminal cysteine and phenylalanine, the CDR3 comprises 13 residues. Just the 39-base CDR3 DNA is kept, in frame starting at base 1. Receptor amplification or capture employed the immunoSEQ multiplex PCR assay. TCRdb's version of the immuneACCESS table is confined to in-frame rearrangements and falls short of the full clone set. An unresolved V gene accounts for under half of the shortfall where checked; the remainder is of unknown origin. In this sample the table shows approximately 10,000 clones, approximately 72% of which occur a single time. The ten top clones hold 8% to 9.5% of the sample.

The source material was peripheral blood mononuclear cells (PBMCs). The chain is encoded by TRBV5-1 joined to TRBJ1-1, and possibly TRBD1, on 5 matching bases. This TCR was recovered from a boy aged 10-17 years. The CDR3 amino acid sequence is: CASSFQGKAEAFF. The DNA is as follows: TGCGCCAGCAGCTTCCAGGGAAAGGCTGAAGCTTTCTTT.